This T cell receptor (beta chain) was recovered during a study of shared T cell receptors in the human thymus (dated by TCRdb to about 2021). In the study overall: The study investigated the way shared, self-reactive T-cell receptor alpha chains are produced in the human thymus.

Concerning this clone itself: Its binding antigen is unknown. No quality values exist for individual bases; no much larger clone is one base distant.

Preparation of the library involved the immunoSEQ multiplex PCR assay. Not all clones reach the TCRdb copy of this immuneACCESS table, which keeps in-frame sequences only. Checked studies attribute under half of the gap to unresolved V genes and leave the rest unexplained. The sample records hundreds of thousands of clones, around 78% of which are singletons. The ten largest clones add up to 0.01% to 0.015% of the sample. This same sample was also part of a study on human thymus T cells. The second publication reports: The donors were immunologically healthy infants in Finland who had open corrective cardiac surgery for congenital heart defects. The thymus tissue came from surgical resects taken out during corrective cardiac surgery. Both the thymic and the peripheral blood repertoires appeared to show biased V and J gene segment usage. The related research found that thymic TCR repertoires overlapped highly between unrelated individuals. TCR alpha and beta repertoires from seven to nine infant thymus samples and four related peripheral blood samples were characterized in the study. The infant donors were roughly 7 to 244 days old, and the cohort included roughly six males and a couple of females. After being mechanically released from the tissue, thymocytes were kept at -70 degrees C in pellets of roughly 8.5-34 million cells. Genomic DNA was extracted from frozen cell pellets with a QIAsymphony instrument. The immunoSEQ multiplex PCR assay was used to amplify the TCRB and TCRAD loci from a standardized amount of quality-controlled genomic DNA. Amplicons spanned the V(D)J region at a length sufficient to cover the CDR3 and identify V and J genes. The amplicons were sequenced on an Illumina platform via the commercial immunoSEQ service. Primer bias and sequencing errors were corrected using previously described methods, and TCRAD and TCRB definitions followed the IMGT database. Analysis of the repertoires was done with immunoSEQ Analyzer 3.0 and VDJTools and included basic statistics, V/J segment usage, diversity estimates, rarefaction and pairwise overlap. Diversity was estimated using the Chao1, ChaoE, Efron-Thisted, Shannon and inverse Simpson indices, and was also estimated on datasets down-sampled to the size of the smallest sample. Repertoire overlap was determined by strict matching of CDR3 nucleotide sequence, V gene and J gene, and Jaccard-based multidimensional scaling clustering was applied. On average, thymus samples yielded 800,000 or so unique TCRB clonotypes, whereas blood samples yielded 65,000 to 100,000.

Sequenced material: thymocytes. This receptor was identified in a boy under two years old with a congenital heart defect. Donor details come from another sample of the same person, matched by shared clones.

The CDR3 in this case is CAWKTSGSEETQYF. The DNA sequence is as follows: TGTGCCTGGAAGACTAGCGGGAGTGAGGAGACCCAGTACTTC. The rearranged chain carries TRBV30 and TRBJ2-5, with 12 middle bases fitting TRBD2. CDR1 and CDR2 were assigned from the germline V gene (reference sequence) as GTSNPN and SVGIG. V is cut back by 4 bases and J by 5 bases, with 5 bases in the junction unmatched. The CDR3 runs 14 amino acids, cysteine and phenylalanine included. Just the 42-base CDR3 DNA is kept, in frame starting at base 1. The full variable domain, completed from the reference TRBV30 and TRBJ2-5 proteins outside the CDR3, reads SQTIHQWPATLVQPVGSPLSLECTVEGTSNPNLYWYRQAAGRGLQLLFYSVGIGQISSEVPQNLSASRPQDRQFILSSKKLLLSDSGFYLCAWKTSGSEETQYFGPGTRLLVL.